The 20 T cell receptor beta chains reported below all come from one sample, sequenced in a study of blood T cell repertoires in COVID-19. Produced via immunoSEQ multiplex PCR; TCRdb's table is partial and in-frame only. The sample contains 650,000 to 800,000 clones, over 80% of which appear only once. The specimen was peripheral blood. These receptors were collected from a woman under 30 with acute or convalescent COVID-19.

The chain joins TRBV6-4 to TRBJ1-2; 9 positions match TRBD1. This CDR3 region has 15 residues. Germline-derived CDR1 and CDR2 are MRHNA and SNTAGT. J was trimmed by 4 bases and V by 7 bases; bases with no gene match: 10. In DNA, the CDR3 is TGTGCCAGCATCTTCCCTGACAGGGGGGCCTATGGCTACACCTTC. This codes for CASIFPDRGAYGYTF.

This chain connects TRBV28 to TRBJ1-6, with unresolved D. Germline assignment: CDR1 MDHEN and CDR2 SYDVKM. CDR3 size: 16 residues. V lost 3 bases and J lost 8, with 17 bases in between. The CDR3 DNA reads TGTGCCAGCAGTTTTACCTTGCGGGATGTTTATTCACCCCTCCACTTT. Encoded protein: CASSFTLRDVYSPLHF.

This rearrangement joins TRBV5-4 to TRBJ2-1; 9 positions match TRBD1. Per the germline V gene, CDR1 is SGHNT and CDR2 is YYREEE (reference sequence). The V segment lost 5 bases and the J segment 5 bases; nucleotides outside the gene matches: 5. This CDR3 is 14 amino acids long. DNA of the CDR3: TGTGCCAGCAGTCGAGGGACAGGGAACAATGAGCAGTTCTTC. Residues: CASSRGTGNNEQFF.

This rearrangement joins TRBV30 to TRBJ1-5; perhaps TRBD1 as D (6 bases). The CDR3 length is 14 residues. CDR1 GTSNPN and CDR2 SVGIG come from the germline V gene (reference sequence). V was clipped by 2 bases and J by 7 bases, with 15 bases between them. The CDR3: CAWSLVRGEQPQHF. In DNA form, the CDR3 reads TGTGCCTGGAGTCTAGTCAGGGGTGAGCAGCCCCAGCATTTT.

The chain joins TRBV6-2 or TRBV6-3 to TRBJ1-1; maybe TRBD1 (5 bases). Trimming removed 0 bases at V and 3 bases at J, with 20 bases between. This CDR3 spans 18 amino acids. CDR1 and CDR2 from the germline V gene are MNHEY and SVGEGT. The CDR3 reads CASSYSFDSPLYDTEAFF. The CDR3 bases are TGTGCCAGCAGTTACTCGTTCGACAGTCCCCTGTATGACACTGAAGCTTTCTTT.

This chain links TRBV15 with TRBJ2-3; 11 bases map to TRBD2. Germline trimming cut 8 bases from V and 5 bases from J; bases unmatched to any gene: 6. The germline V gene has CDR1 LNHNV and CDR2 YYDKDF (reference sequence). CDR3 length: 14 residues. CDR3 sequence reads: CATARGLAEDTQYF. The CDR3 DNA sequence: TGTGCCACCGCCCGGGGACTAGCGGAAGATACGCAGTATTTT.

The CDR3 is CASSPSFTVMNTEAFF. The DNA of the CDR3 is TGTGCCAGCAGTCCCTCGTTTACAGTCATGAACACTGAAGCTTTCTTT. The J gene is TRBJ1-1, the V gene TRBV6-6, with unresolved D. This CDR3 is built from 16 residues. The germline V and J ends were trimmed by 5 bases and 0 bases, with 16 bases remaining between them. Germline V lookup: CDR1 MNHNY, CDR2 SVGAGI (reference sequence).

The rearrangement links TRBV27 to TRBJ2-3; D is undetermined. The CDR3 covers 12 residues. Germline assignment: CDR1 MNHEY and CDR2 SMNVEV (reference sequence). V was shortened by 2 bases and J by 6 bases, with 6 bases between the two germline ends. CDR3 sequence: CASSLLGDTQYF. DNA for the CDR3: TGTGCCAGCAGTTTACTCGGGGATACGCAGTATTTT.

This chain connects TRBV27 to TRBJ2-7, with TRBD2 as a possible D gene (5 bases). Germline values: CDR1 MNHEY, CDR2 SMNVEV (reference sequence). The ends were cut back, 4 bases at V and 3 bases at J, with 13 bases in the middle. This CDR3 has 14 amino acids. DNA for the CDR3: TGTGCCAGCAGTTCTTACCGGGAAAGCTACGAGCAGTACTTC. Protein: CASSSYRESYEQYF.

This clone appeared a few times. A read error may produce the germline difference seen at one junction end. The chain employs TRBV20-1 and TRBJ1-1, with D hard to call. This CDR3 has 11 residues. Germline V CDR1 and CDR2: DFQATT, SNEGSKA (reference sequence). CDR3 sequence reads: CSASVGETYSF. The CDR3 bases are TGCAGTGCCTCCGTTGGGGAGACCTACTCCTTT.

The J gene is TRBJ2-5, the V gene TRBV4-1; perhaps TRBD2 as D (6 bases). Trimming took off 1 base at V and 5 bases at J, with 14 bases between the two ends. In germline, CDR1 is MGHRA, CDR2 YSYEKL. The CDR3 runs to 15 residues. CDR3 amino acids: CASSQVNSGRETQYF. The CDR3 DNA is TGCGCCAGCAGCCAAGTTAATTCGGGGAGGGAGACCCAGTACTTC.

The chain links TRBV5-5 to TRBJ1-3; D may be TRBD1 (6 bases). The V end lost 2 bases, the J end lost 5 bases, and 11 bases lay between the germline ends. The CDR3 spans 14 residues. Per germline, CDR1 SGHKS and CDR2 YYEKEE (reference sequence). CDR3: CASSFGGDRNTIYF. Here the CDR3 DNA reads TGTGCCAGCAGCTTCGGGGGGGACAGAAACACCATATATTTT.

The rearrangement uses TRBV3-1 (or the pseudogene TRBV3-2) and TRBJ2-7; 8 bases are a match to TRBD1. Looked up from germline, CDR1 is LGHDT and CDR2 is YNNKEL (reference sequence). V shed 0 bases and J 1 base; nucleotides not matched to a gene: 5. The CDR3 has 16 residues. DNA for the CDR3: TGTGCCAGCAGCCAAGACGAAAGGACAGGGTCCTACGAGCAGTACTTC. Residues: CASSQDERTGSYEQYF.

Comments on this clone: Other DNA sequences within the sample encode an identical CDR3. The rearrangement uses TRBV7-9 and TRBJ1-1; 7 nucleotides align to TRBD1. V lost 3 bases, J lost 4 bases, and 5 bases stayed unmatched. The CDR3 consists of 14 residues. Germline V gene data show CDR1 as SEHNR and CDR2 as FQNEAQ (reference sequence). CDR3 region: CASSFDRAGTEAFF. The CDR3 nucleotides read TGTGCCAGCAGCTTCGACAGGGCTGGCACTGAAGCTTTCTTT. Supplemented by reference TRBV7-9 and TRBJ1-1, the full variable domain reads DTGVSQNPRHKITKRGQNVTFRCDPISEHNRLYWYRQTLGQGPEFLTYFQNEAQLEKSRLLSDRFSAERPKGSFSTLEIQRTEQGDSAMYLCASSFDRAGTEAFFGQGTRLTVV.

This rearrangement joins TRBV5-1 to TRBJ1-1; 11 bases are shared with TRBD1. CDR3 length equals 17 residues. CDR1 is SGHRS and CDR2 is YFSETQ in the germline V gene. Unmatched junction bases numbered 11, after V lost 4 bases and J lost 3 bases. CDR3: CASSAAGTGGTDTEAFF. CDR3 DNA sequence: TGCGCCAGCAGCGCAGCCGGGACAGGGGGTACCGACACTGAAGCTTTCTTT.

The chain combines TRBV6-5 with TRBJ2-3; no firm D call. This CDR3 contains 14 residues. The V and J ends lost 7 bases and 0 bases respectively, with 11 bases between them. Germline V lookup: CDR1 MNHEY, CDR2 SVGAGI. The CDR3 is CASKVEESTDTQYF. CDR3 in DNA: TGTGCCAGCAAGGTTGAGGAGAGCACAGATACGCAGTATTTT.

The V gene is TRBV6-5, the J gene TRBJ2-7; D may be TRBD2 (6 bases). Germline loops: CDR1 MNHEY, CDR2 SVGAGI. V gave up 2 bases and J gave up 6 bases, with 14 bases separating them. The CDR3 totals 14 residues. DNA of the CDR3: TGTGCCAGCAGTTACCCTCGGGGGAACGGCGAGCAGTACTTC. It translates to CASSYPRGNGEQYF.

The CDR3 DNA is TGTGCCAGCAGTGAATACTTTGCCGGGGAGCTGTTTTTT. This sequence encodes CASSEYFAGELFF. V and J are TRBV25-1 and TRBJ2-2, with no clear D. With 0 bases removed from V and 6 bases from J, the gap between germline ends came to 5 bases. The CDR3 totals 13 residues. Germline CDR1 and CDR2: MGHDK and SYGVNS. Together with reference TRBV25-1 and TRBJ2-2, the CDR3 gives the full variable domain: EADIYQTPRYLVIGTGKKITLECSQTMGHDKMYWYQQDPGMELHLIHYSYGVNSTEKGDLSSESTVSRIRTEHFPLTLESARPSHTSQYLCASSEYFAGELFFGEGSRLTVL.

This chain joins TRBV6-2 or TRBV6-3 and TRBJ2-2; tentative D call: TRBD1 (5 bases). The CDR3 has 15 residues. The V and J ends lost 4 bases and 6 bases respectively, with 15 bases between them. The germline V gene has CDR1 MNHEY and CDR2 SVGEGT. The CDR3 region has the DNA TGTGCCAGCAGTTTGCCCAGTGACAGTTCCGGGGAGCTGTTTTTT. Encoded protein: CASSLPSDSSGELFF.

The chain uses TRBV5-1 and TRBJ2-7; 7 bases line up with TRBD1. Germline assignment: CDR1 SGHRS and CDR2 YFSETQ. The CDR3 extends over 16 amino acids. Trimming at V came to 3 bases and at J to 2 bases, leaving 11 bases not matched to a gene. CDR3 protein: CASSSPGQSITYEQYF. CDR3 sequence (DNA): TGCGCCAGCAGCTCCCCGGGACAGAGCATAACCTACGAGCAGTACTTC.